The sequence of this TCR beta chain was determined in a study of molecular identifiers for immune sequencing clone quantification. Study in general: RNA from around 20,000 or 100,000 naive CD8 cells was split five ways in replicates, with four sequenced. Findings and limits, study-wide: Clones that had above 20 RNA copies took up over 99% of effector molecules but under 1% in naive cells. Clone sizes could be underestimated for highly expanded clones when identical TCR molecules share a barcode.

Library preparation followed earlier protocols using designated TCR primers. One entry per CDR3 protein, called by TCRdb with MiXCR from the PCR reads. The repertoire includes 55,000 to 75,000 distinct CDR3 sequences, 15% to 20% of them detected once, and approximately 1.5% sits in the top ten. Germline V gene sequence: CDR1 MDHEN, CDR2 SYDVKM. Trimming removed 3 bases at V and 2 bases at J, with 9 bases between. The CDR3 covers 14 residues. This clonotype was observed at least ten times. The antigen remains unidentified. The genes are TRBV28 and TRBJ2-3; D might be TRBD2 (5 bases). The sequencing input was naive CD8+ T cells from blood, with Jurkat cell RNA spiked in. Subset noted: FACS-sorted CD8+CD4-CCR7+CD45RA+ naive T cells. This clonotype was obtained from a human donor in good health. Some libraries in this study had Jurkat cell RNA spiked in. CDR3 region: CASSLDSSTDTQYF. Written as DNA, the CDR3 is TGTGCCAGCAGTTTGGACTCCTCCACAGATACGCAGTATTTT.